The 23 T cell receptor beta chains in this list originate from one sample, sequenced in a study of T cells in localized non-small cell lung cancer. Sequencing was performed with immunoSEQ multiplex PCR; in TCRdb, only in-frame clones are kept and a portion is missing. The sample lists about 1,100 clones, roughly a quarter seen once, with about 8% in the top ten. The sample in question was lung tumor tissue, obtained before any cancer treatment. The origin of the receptors is a male donor at least 60 years old with stage II lung adenocarcinoma.

This clone counts as medium-sized. The chain has TRBV6-8 and TRBJ2-4; D call uncertain. Trimming pared 5 bases from V and 1 base from J, leaving 9 bases between. This CDR3 has 14 residues. CDR1 is MNHGY, CDR2 SAAAGT, per germline. The chain's CDR3 is CASSLTDAKNIQYF. The CDR3 DNA is TGTGCCAGCAGTCTTACGGATGCCAAAAACATTCAGTACTTC.

By its share, this clone is large. The rearrangement uses TRBV6-8 and TRBJ1-5, with D tentatively TRBD1 (6 bases). This CDR3 has 18 amino acids. Germline V gene lookup returns CDR1 MNHGY and CDR2 SAAAGT. With 6 bases removed from V and 0 bases from J, the gap between germline ends came to 21 bases. CDR3 sequence: CASRTRRTEEGSNQPQHF. DNA for the CDR3: TGTGCCAGCAGAACCCGTAGGACAGAAGAAGGTAGCAATCAGCCCCAGCATTTT.

CDR3 nucleotide sequence: TGTGCCAGCACTCCCGGACTAGCGGGGGGGCATGAGCAGTTCTTC. Protein sequence: CASTPGLAGGHEQFF. V is TRBV12-5 and J is TRBJ2-1; 15 positions agree with TRBD2. The CDR3 consists of 15 residues. Germline V gives CDR1 LGHNT, CDR2 FRNRAP. Using reference TRBV12-5 and TRBJ2-1 for the parts outside the CDR3, the full variable domain is DARVTQTPRHKVTEMGQEVTMRCQPILGHNTVFWYRQTMMQGLELLAYFRNRAPLDDSGMPKDRFSAEMPDATLATLKIQPSEPRDSAVYFCASTPGLAGGHEQFFGPGTRLTVL.

The V and J genes are TRBV11-3 and TRBJ2-7; 8 bases are shared with TRBD1. The CDR3 is 14 amino acids. Germline V lookup: CDR1 SGHNT, CDR2 YENEEA. Unmatched junction bases numbered 6, after V lost 5 bases and J lost 3 bases. CDR3 coding DNA: TGTGCCAGCAGCAAGGACAGGGTCAGCTACGAGCAGTACTTC. This gives the protein CASSKDRVSYEQYF.

This clone was found a few times. This chain connects TRBV1 to TRBJ2-1; the table names TRBD1, a call not compared with the DNA. TRBV1 is noted as a pseudogene. CDR3 size: 15 residues. CDR3 coding DNA: TGCGCCAGCAGCCAAGACGAACAGGGGGCGTATGAGCAGTTCTTC. It encodes CASSQDEQGAYEQFF.

By its share, this clone is medium-sized. The CDR3 sequence is CASAEGPLYEQYF. CDR3 DNA: TGTGCCAGCGCGGAAGGACCGCTCTACGAGCAGTACTTC. The J gene is TRBJ2-7, the V gene TRBV6-8; no clear D gene. The V gene's germline CDR1 is MNHGY and CDR2 SAAAGT. V was cut by 8 bases and J by 3 bases, with 14 bases left in between. CDR3 size: 13 residues.

The chain links TRBV18 to TRBJ2-7; a possible D gene is TRBD2 (5 bases). The CDR3 covers 13 residues. The V end was cut by 4 bases, the J end by 1 base, with 8 bases between. Per germline, CDR1 KGHSH and CDR2 LQKENI. Here the CDR3 reads CASSRRDSYEQYF. The DNA of the CDR3 is TGTGCCAGCTCACGCCGGGATTCCTACGAGCAGTACTTC.

In its sample, this clone ranks as large (0.1 to 1%). The V call is TRBV6-8, the J call TRBJ2-5; 8 nucleotides align to TRBD2. V lost 5 bases, J lost 7 bases, and 9 bases stayed unmatched. Germline loops: CDR1 MNHGY, CDR2 SAAAGT. The CDR3 extends over 14 amino acids. CDR3 residues: CASSEGLDVGTQYF. The CDR3 coding sequence is TGTGCCAGCAGTGAGGGACTAGATGTGGGGACCCAGTACTTC.

This clone was observed a handful of times. The J gene is TRBJ2-1, the V gene TRBV28; 12 bases map to TRBD2. V lost 8 bases, J lost 5 bases, and 7 bases stayed unmatched. Germline V gene lookup returns CDR1 MDHEN and CDR2 SYDVKM. CDR3 length: 15 residues. The CDR3 DNA sequence: TGTGCCAGCGGAATACTAGCGGGAGGCGACAATGAGCAGTTCTTC. Residues: CASGILAGGDNEQFF.

The chain's CDR3 is CASGFPPGSYEQYF. The CDR3 coding sequence is TGTGCTAGTGGTTTTCCGCCGGGGTCCTACGAGCAGTACTTC. V gene TRBV12-5 combines with J gene TRBJ2-7, with D possibly TRBD2 on 5 matching bases. This CDR3 has 14 amino acids. The germline gives CDR1 LGHNT, CDR2 FRNRAP. V was cut by 3 bases and J by 1 base, with 10 bases left in between.

The table lists this clone with a few counts. The chain couples TRBV9 to TRBJ2-5; D assignment may be TRBD1 or TRBD2 (7 bases each). Germline V gene sequence: CDR1 SGDLS, CDR2 YYNGEE. The V and J ends lost 5 bases and 0 bases respectively, with 17 bases between them. The CDR3 sequence is 16 residues long. This CDR3 is CASSRGGQTYQETQYF. The CDR3 DNA reads TGTGCCAGCAGTCGCGGGGGACAGACGTACCAAGAGACCCAGTACTTC.

This clone is large within its sample. The chain employs TRBV28 and TRBJ1-1; perhaps TRBD1 as D (5 bases). CDR1 MDHEN and CDR2 SYDVKM come from the germline V gene. The CDR3 is 13 amino acids. V was shortened by 3 bases and J by 3 bases, with 8 bases between the two germline ends. CDR3: CASSLAGDTEAFF. Here the CDR3 DNA reads TGTGCCAGCAGTTTGGCGGGGGACACTGAAGCTTTCTTT.

This clone was counted between two and nine times. The V gene is TRBV28, the J gene TRBJ1-2; tentative D call: TRBD1 (5 bases). Germline CDR1 reads MDHEN; CDR2 reads SYDVKM. This CDR3 has 14 residues. Trimming cost V 4 bases and J 8 bases, with 17 bases left between them. The CDR3 sequence is CASSSPQGTQGYTF. For the CDR3, the DNA is TGTGCCAGCAGTTCCCCCCAAGGGACTCAGGGCTACACCTTC.

The chain is built from TRBV5-1 and TRBJ2-1, with D possibly TRBD1 on 6 matching bases. V lost 0 bases and J lost 7, with 14 bases in between. In germline, CDR1 is SGHRS, CDR2 YFSETQ. The length of the CDR3 is 15 residues. CDR3 protein: CASSLEAGVTNEQFF. The CDR3 DNA sequence: TGCGCCAGCAGCTTGGAAGCAGGGGTCACGAATGAGCAGTTCTTC.

This clone has more than one count but fewer than ten. The J gene is TRBJ2-3, the V gene TRBV5-1; possibly TRBD1 or TRBD2 for D (5 bases each). V dropped 0 bases and J dropped 1 base, with 15 bases sitting between them. The CDR3 is 17 amino acids. Germline CDR1 reads SGHRS; CDR2 reads YFSETQ. The CDR3 DNA reads TGCGCCAGCAGCTTGGCCCTAGGTGGGGGAGGCACAGATACGCAGTATTTT. This gives the protein CASSLALGGGGTDTQYF. The complete variable domain, with remaining parts taken from reference TRBV5-1 and TRBJ2-3, reads KAGVTQTPRYLIKTRGQQVTLSCSPISGHRSVSWYQQTPGQGLQFLFEYFSETQRNKGNFPGRFSGRQFSNSRSEMNVSTLELGDSALYLCASSLALGGGGTDTQYFGPGTRLTVL.

This clone was recorded once. The chain combines TRBV15 with TRBJ2-6, with TRBD1 matching over 7 bases. Germline V gives CDR1 LNHNV, CDR2 YYDKDF (reference sequence). The length of the CDR3 is 17 residues. Unmatched junction bases numbered 8, after V lost 6 bases and J lost 0 bases. The chain's CDR3 is CATSNGQDPSGANVLTF. As DNA, the CDR3 is TGTGCCACCAGTAACGGACAGGACCCCTCTGGGGCCAACGTCCTGACTTTC.

The chain is built from TRBV6-8 and TRBJ1-1; D is undetermined. Germline loops: CDR1 MNHGY, CDR2 SAAAGT. Trimming took off 5 bases at V and 2 bases at J, with 9 bases between the two ends. The CDR3 length is 13 residues. The DNA for the CDR3 is TGTGCCAGCAGTGACCGGCCAAACACTGAAGCTTTCTTT. It encodes CASSDRPNTEAFF.

This clone has only a few counts. V usage is TRBV11-3 and J usage is TRBJ2-7, with TRBD1 matching 8 bases. In germline, CDR1 is SGHNT, CDR2 YENEEA. J was trimmed by 2 bases and V by 5 bases; bases with no gene match: 5. This CDR3 spans 14 amino acids. The CDR3 loop is CASSQRQGPYEQYF. The CDR3 nucleotides read TGTGCCAGCAGCCAACGACAGGGGCCCTACGAGCAGTACTTC.

This clone has more than one count but fewer than ten. The V call is TRBV6-8, the J call TRBJ1-1; D is perhaps TRBD1 (6 bases). Germline lookup yields CDR1 MNHGY and CDR2 SAAAGT. The CDR3 is 15 residues long. Trimming left V 5 bases short and J 0 bases short, with 13 bases between. The CDR3 loop reads CASSLTRGLNTEAFF. CDR3 nucleotide sequence: TGTGCCAGCAGTCTCACCAGGGGACTGAACACTGAAGCTTTCTTT.

The rearrangement uses TRBV14 and TRBJ1-2; no reliable D call. CDR1 SGHDN and CDR2 FVKESK come from the germline V gene. V lost 7 bases, J lost 3 bases, and 9 bases lay in between. The CDR3 is 12 residues long. DNA of the CDR3: TGTGCCAGCAAAGGAGGAGACTATGGCTACACCTTC. It translates to CASKGGDYGYTF.

The chain joins TRBV30 to TRBJ1-2, with TRBD1 matching 7 bases. The CDR3 contains 13 residues. J lost 8 bases, V lost 5 bases, and 11 bases had no gene match. Germline V gene lookup returns CDR1 GTSNPN and CDR2 SVGIG (reference sequence). CDR3 residues: CAWVEQGKGGYTF. Here the CDR3 DNA reads TGTGCCTGGGTGGAACAGGGGAAGGGAGGCTACACCTTC.

V gene TRBV12-5 combines with J gene TRBJ1-1; D perhaps matches TRBD1 (5 bases). Germline V gene lookup returns CDR1 LGHNT and CDR2 FRNRAP. The CDR3 length is 15 residues. Trimming cost V 1 base and J 1 base, with 10 bases left between them. The CDR3 coding sequence is TGTGCTAGTGGTTTGGATCGCGGGGCGAACACTGAAGCTTTCTTT. Protein product: CASGLDRGANTEAFF.

J is TRBJ1-1 and V is TRBV11-3, with a possible D match to TRBD1 (6 bases). The length of the CDR3 is 15 residues. Germline CDR1 is SGHNT and CDR2 is YENEEA. The ends were cut back, 5 bases at V and 6 bases at J, with 19 bases in the middle. The CDR3 here is CASSQGTPGSPEAFF. The CDR3 DNA reads TGTGCCAGCAGCCAAGGGACACCCGGGAGCCCTGAAGCTTTCTTT. The whole variable domain, filled in from reference TRBV11-3 and TRBJ1-1, reads EAGVVQSPRYKIIEKKQPVAFWCNPISGHNTLYWYLQNLGQGPELLIRYENEEAVDDSQLPKDRFSAERLKGVDSTLKIQPAELGDSAVYLCASSQGTPGSPEAFFGQGTRLTVV.